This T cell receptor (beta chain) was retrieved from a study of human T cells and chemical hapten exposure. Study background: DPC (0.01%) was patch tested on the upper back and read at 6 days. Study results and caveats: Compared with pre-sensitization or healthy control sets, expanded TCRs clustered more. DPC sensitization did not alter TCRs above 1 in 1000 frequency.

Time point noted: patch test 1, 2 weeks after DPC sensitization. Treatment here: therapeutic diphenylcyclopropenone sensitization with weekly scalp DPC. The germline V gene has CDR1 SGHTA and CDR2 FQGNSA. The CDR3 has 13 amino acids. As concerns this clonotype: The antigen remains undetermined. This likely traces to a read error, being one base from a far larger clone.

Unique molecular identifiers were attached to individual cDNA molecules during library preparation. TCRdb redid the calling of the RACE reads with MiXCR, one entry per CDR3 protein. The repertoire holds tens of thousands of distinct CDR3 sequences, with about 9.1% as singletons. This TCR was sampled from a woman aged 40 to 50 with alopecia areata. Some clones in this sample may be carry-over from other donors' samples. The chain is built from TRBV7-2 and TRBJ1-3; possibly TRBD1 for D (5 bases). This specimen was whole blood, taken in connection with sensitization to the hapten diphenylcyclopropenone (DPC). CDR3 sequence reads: CASSLAGGNTVYF. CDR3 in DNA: TGTGCCAGCAGCTTAGCTGGGGGAAACACCGTATATTTT.